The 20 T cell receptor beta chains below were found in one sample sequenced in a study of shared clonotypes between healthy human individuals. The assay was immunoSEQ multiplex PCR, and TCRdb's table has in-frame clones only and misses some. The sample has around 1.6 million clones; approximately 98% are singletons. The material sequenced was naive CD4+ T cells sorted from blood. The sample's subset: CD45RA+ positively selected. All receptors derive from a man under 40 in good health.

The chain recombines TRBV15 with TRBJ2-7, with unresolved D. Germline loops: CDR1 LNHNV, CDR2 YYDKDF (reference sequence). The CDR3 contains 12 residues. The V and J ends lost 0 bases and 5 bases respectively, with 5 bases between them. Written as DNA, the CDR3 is TGTGCCACCAGCAGAGATACGAACGAGCAGTACTTC. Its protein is CATSRDTNEQYF. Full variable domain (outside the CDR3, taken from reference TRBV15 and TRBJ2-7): DAMVIQNPRYQVTQFGKPVTLSCSQTLNHNVMYWYQQKSSQAPKLLFHYYDKDFNNEADTPDNFQSRRPNTSFCFLDIRSPGLGDTAMYLCATSRDTNEQYFGPGTRLTVT.

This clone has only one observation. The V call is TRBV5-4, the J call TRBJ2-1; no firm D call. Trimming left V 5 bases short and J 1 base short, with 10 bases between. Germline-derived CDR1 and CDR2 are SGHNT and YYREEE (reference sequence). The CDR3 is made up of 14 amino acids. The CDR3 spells CASRDARSYNEQFF. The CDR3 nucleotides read TGTGCCAGCAGGGACGCGCGATCCTACAATGAGCAGTTCTTC.

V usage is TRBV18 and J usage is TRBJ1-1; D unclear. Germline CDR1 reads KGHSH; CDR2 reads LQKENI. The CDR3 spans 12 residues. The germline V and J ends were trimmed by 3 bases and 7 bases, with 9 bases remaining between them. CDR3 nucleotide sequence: TGTGCCAGCTCACCTACGGGTGTTGAAGCTTTCTTT. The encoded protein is CASSPTGVEAFF.

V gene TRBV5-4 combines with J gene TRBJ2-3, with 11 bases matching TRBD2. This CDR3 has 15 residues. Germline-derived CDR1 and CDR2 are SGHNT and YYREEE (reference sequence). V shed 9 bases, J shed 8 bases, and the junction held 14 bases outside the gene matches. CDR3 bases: TGTGCCATTTCCGACCGTAGCGGGAGGGCCGCTACGCAGTATTTT. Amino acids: CAISDRSGRAATQYF.

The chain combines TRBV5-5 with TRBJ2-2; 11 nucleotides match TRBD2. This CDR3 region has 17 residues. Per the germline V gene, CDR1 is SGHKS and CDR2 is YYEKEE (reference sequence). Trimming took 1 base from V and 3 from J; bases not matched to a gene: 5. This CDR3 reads CASSLTSGSFDTGELFF. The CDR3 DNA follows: TGTGCCAGCAGCTTGACTAGCGGGAGTTTTGACACCGGGGAGCTGTTTTTT.

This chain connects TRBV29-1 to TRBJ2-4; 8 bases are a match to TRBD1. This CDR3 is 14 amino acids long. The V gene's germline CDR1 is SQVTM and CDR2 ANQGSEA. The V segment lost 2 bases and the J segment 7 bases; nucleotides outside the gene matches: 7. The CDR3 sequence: CSVELGQGRNIQYF. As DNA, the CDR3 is TGCAGCGTTGAATTAGGACAGGGACGGAACATTCAGTACTTC. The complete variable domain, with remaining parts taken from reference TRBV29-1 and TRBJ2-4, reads SAVISQKPSRDICQRGTSLTIQCQVDSQVTMMFWYRQQPGQSLTLIATANQGSEATYESGFVIDKFPISRPNLTFSTLTVSNMSPEDSSIYLCSVELGQGRNIQYFGAGTRLSVL.

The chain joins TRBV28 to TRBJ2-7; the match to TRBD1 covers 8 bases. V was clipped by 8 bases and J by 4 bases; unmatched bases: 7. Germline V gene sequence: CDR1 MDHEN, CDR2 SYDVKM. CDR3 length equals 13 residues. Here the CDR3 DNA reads TGTGCCAGCTTCGGGACAGGCCATTACGAGCAGTACTTC. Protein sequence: CASFGTGHYEQYF.

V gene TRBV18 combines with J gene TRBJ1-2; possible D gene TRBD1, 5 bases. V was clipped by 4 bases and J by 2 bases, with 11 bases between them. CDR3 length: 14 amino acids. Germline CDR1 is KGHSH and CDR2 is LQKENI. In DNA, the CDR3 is TGTGCCAGCTCACACAAGGAGGGGAACTATGGCTACACCTTC. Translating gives CASSHKEGNYGYTF.

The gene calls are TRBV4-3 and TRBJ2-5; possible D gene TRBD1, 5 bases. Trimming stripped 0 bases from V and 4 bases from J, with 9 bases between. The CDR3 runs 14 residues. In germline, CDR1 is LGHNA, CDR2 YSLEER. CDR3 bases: TGCGCCAGCAGCCAAGAGGCTAGGGGAGAGACCCAGTACTTC. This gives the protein CASSQEARGETQYF.

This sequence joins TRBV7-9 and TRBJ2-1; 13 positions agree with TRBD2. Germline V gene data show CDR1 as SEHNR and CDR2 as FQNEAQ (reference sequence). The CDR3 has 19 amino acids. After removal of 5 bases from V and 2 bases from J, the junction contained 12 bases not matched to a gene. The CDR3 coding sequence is TGTGCCAGCAGCCCCAAGGCACTAGCGGGAGGGTCGCCCTACAATGAGCAGTTCTTC. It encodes CASSPKALAGGSPYNEQFF.

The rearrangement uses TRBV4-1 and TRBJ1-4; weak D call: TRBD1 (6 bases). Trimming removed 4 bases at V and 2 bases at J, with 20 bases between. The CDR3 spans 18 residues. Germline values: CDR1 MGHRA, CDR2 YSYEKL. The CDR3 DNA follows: TGCGCCAGCAGCCTTCGGACAGTCTTAGTGTCGACTAATGAAAAACTGTTTTTT. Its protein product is CASSLRTVLVSTNEKLFF.

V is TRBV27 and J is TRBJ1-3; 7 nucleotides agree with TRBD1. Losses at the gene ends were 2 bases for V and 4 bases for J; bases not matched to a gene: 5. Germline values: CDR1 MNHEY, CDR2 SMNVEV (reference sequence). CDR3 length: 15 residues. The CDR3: CASSLQGGTGNTIYF. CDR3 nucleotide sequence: TGTGCCAGCAGTTTACAAGGGGGCACGGGAAACACCATATATTTT.

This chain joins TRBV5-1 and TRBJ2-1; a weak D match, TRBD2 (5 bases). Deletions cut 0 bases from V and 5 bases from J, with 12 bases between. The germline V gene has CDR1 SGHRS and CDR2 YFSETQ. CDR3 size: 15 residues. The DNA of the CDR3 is TGCGCCAGCAGCTTGGTCGTGTCGGGGAACAATGAGCAGTTCTTC. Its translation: CASSLVVSGNNEQFF.

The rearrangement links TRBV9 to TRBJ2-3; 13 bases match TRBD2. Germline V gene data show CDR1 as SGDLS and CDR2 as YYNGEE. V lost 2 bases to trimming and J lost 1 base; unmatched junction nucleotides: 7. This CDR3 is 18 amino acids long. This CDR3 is CASSVGTSGNIRTDTQYF. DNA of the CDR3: TGTGCCAGCAGCGTCGGGACTAGCGGGAACATACGCACAGATACGCAGTATTTT. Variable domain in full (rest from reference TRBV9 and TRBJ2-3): DSGVTQTPKHLITATGQRVTLRCSPRSGDLSVYWYQQSLDQGLQFLIQYYNGEERAKGNILERFSAQQFPDLHSELNLSSLELGDSALYFCASSVGTSGNIRTDTQYFGPGTRLTVL.

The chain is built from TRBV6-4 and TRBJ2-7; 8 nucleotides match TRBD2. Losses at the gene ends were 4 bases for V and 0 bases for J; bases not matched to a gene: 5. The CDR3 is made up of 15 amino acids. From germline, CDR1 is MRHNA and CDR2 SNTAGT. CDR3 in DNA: TGTGCCAGCAGTGCCGCGGGGGGTTCCTCCTACGAGCAGTACTTC. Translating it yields CASSAAGGSSYEQYF.

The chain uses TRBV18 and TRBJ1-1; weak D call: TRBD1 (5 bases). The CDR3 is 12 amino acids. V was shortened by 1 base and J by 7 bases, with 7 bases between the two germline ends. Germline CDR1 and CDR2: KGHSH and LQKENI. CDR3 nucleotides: TGTGCCAGCTCACCACGTGACAGTGAAGCTTTCTTT. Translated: CASSPRDSEAFF.

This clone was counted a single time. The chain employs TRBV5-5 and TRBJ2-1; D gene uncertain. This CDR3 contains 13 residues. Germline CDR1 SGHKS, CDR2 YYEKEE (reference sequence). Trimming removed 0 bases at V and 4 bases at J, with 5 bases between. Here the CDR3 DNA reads TGTGCCAGCAGCTTGGGTGGGTACAATGAGCAGTTCTTC. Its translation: CASSLGGYNEQFF.

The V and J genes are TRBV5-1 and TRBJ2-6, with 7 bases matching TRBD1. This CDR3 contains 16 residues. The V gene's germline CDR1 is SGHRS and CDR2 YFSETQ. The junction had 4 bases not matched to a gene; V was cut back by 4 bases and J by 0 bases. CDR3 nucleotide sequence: TGCGCCAGCAGCGCGAGGGACAGCTCTGGGGCCAACGTCCTGACTTTC. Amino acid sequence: CASSARDSSGANVLTF.

CDR3 region: CASRRPGLAVGELFF. The CDR3 DNA is TGTGCCAGCAGGCGACCGGGACTAGCCGTCGGGGAGCTGTTTTTT. The chain combines TRBV11-2 with TRBJ2-2, with 9 bases identical to TRBD2. Germline CDR1 and CDR2: SGHAT and FQNNGV. The CDR3 is made up of 15 amino acids. With 6 bases clipped from V and 7 bases from J, the junction kept 9 bases outside the gene matches.

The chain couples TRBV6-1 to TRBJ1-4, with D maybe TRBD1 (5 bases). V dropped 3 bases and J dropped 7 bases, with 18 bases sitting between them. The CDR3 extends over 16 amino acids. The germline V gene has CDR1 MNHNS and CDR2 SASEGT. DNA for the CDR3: TGTGCCAGCAGTGATCTGCCGGGACGAAGAGGTGAAAAACTGTTTTTT. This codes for CASSDLPGRRGEKLFF.